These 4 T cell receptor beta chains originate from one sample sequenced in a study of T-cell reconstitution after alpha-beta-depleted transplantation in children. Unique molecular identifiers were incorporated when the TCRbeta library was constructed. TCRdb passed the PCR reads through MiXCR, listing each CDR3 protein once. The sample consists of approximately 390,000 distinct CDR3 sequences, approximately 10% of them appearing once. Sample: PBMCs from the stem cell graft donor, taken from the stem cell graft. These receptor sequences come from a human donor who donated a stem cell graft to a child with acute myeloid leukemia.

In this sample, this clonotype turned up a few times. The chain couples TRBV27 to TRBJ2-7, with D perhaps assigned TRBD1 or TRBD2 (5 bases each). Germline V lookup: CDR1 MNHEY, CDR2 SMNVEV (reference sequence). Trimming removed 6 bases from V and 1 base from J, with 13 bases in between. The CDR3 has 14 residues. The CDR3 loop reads CASRGTSDSYEQYF. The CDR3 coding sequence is TGTGCCAGCAGGGGGACGTCCGATTCCTACGAGCAGTACTTC.

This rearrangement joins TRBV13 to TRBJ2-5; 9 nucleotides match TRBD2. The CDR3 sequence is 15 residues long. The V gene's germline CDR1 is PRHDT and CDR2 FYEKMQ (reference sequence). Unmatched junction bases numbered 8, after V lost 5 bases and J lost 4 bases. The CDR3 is CASSPRTSVSETQYF. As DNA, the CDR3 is TGTGCCAGCAGCCCCCGGACTAGCGTTTCAGAGACCCAGTACTTC.

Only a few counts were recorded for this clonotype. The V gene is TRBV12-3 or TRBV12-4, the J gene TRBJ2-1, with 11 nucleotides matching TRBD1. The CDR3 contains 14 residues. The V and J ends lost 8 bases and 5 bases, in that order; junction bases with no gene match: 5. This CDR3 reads CASGDRGGDNEQFF. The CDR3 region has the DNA TGTGCCAGCGGGGACAGGGGGGGGGACAATGAGCAGTTCTTC.

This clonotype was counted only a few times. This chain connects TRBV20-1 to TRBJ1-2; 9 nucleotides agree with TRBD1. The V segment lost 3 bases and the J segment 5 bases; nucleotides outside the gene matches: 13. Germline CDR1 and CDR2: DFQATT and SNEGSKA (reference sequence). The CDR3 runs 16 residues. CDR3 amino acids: CSASPPTGGFTYGYTF. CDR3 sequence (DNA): TGCAGTGCTAGCCCACCGACAGGGGGGTTCACTTATGGCTACACCTTC.